This TCR beta chain was captured in a study of CD8 T cells in Susac syndrome. While CD8+ and CD4+ T cells were isolated negatively, TEMRA cells were enriched by FACS. Random-hexamer reverse transcription was applied to roughly 0.5 to 1 ug RNA. TCRdb redid the calling of the immunoSEQ multiplex PCR reads with MiXCR, one entry per CDR3 protein. The sample records 80,000 to 90,000 distinct CDR3 sequences, approximately 95% being singletons. Germline V lookup: CDR1 DFQATT, CDR2 SNEGSKA (reference sequence). The CDR3 loop spans 14 amino acids. V lost 6 bases and J lost 5; bases outside the gene matches: 8.

The chain has TRBV20-1 and TRBJ2-7, with 12 bases that match TRBD1. The sample taken for sequencing was CD8+ T cells from PBMCs. This receptor was obtained from a human donor in good health. This CDR3 reads CSASEGTGGNEQYF. CDR3 sequence (DNA): TGCAGTGCCTCGGAGGGGACAGGGGGCAACGAGCAGTACTTC.